This entry lists 8 T cell receptor beta chains sequenced from one sample in a study of blood T cells in healthy people across ages (dated by TCRdb to 2014 to 2015). The library relied on 5' RACE. This sample was sequenced with an Illumina HiSeq 2500. A second PCR of about 7 to 12 cycles was performed with a sample-barcoded 5' primer and a J-beta primer mix. The public sequencing data were trimmed at Q25 with fastp and processed into clonotypes with MiXCR by TCRdb, which kept only in-frame beta chains. Rows are combined by CDR3 protein, so each entry shows the most common genes and DNA. For this sample the table gives around 1,000,000 distinct CDR3 sequences, of which about 25% were detected only once. Around 0.7% of the sample is held by the ten biggest clonotypes. This sample also appeared in a second study, on T cells of mothers and their children.

Sequences were obtained from blood. All receptors come from a girl aged 2 to 9 in good health.

This clonotype was observed a few times. The V and J genes are TRBV4-1 and TRBJ2-7, with 9 bases matching TRBD1. J gave up 3 bases and V 1 base, and 7 bases lay outside the gene matches. The CDR3 has 16 amino acids. CDR1 MGHRA and CDR2 YSYEKL come from the germline V gene. CDR3 region: CASSQAPRDRDYEQYF. CDR3 DNA: TGCGCCAGCAGCCAAGCCCCCCGGGACAGGGACTACGAGCAGTACTTC.

This clonotype was counted between two and nine times. This chain links TRBV9 with TRBJ2-2, with 11 bases matching TRBD2. CDR1 is SGDLS and CDR2 is YYNGEE in the germline V gene. The CDR3 contains 18 residues. The V segment lost 0 bases and the J segment 4 bases; nucleotides outside the gene matches: 8. DNA for the CDR3: TGTGCCAGCAGCGTAGGTCCTAGCGGGAGGTCAGGCACCGGGGAGCTGTTTTTT. This sequence encodes CASSVGPSGRSGTGELFF.

This clonotype appeared once. V usage is TRBV9 and J usage is TRBJ1-5; D is perhaps TRBD1 (6 bases). CDR1 is SGDLS and CDR2 is YYNGEE in the germline V gene. V was trimmed by 4 bases and J by 0 bases, leaving 17 bases between them. The CDR3 is made up of 17 amino acids. The CDR3 coding sequence is TGTGCCAGCAGCCCAACGGGGGCCCGGGATAGCAATCAGCCCCAGCATTTT. Translation: CASSPTGARDSNQPQHF.

The chain has TRBV12-3 or TRBV12-4 and TRBJ2-2, with 8 bases identical to TRBD2. Losses at the gene ends were 0 bases for V and 6 bases for J; bases not matched to a gene: 12. This CDR3 is built from 18 residues. The CDR3 nucleotides read TGTGCCAGCAGTTTAGCTGTAGCGGGGAGGGCCCCCGCCGGGGAGCTGTTTTTT. Protein product: CASSLAVAGRAPAGELFF.

The chain joins TRBV7-8 to TRBJ2-7, with D maybe TRBD1 (6 bases). Trimming took off 4 bases at V and 5 bases at J, with 21 bases between the two ends. This CDR3 contains 16 residues. Germline V gene lookup returns CDR1 SGHVS and CDR2 FQNEAQ. CDR3 loop: CASSSGRQVFGNEQYF. CDR3 DNA: TGTGCCAGCAGCTCCGGCAGACAGGTTTTTGGGAACGAGCAGTACTTC.

This clonotype was seen a few times. This chain joins TRBV4-3 and TRBJ2-5; 9 nucleotides agree with TRBD2. The closer fit of TRBJ2-7 to the DNA end suggests the J call may be wrong. The length of the CDR3 is 16 residues. Germline lookup yields CDR1 LGHNA and CDR2 YSLEER. CDR3 bases: TGCGCCAGCAGCCAAGGACTAGCGGTTACCTACTACGAGCAGTACTTC. Amino acids: CASSQGLAVTYYEQYF.

This clonotype has just a few counts. This chain connects TRBV24-1 to TRBJ1-1; D is undetermined. The V end was cut by 7 bases, the J end by 1 base, with 9 bases between. Per the germline V gene, CDR1 is KGHDR and CDR2 is SFDVKD. The CDR3 loop spans 13 amino acids. CDR3 DNA: TGTGCCACCAGGACCAGAGAGAACACTGAAGCTTTCTTT. Translating gives CATRTRENTEAFF.

Only a few counts were recorded for this clonotype. The chain recombines TRBV29-1 with TRBJ2-5; TRBD2 matches 11 bases. V was pared by 1 base and J by 6 bases, with 10 bases of the junction left unmatched. CDR1 and CDR2 (germline): SQVTM, ANQGSEA. CDR3 length: 16 amino acids. In DNA, the CDR3 is TGCAGCGTTGAAGCCCCACTAGCGGGAGCCCGTCAGACCCAGTACTTC. Translation: CSVEAPLAGARQTQYF. The variable domain in full, with the rest retrieved from reference TRBV29-1 and TRBJ2-5, is SAVISQKPSRDICQRGTSLTIQCQVDSQVTMMFWYRQQPGQSLTLIATANQGSEATYESGFVIDKFPISRPNLTFSTLTVSNMSPEDSSIYLCSVEAPLAGARQTQYFGPGTRLLVL.